This note documents a single T cell receptor beta chain sequence. Its antigen remains unidentified. No much larger clone is present one base from it, and per-base qualities are unavailable. CDR1 and CDR2 are drawn from the germline V gene: SQVTM, ANQGSEA. From its cysteine to its phenylalanine, the CDR3 spans 12 amino acids. The CDR3 DNA has 36 bases and is translated from base 1. The V end loses 4 bases and the J end loses 6 bases, and a stretch of 12 bases separates them. The receptor library was made with 5' RACE. Sequenced on an Illumina HiSeq 2500. A second roughly 6 to 11 cycle PCR used a sample-barcoded 5' primer and a J-beta primer mix. A template-switch 5' adaptor carrying 12 random nucleotides introduced a unique molecular identifier onto each TCR beta cDNA molecule. Each sample yielded at least 2.5 million CDR3-containing paired-end reads. The Mint cDNA synthesis kit, primed by a TRBC-specific oligonucleotide, was used to synthesize first-strand cDNA from all RNA. All cDNA was treated with uracil-DNA glycosylase and then went through a first 18-cycle PCR with the universal primers M1SS and BC2_uni_R. The authors processed their data as follows. For normalization, 1 million high-quality reads, each with a distinct molecular identifier, were randomly selected from each sample. Instead of being binned into consensus sequences, reads with shared molecular identifiers were discarded. MiTCR, with a Q25 quality threshold and the strictest error-elimination algorithm, was used for CDR3 identification, clonotype clustering and error correction. A nonparametric unseen species model with Euler transformation was used to estimate a lower bound on total TCR beta diversity. TCRdb ran its own pipeline on the public reads, namely fastp trimming at Q25 and MiXCR clone calling, and kept in-frame beta chains. Duplicate CDR3 protein sequences are folded into a single record with the most common DNA and genes. The V and J calls were determined by TCRdb, not by the authors. In this sample the table shows 800,000 or so distinct CDR3 sequences, about 62% of which occur a single time. In total, the top ten clones hold about a quarter of the sample.

This entry is derived from a study of blood T cells in healthy people across ages (dated by TCRdb to 2015 to 2017). About the full investigation: In model experiments, template switching captured about one uniquely barcoded TCR beta cDNA molecule for every two T cells. Using deep sequencing normalized with unique cDNA molecular identifiers, the study measured how TCR beta repertoire diversity changes with age. The donors were divided into four age groups: young (average around 16 years), middle-aged (about 40), aged (approximately 62) and long-lived (around 80). To avoid experimental bias, donors of different ages were spread randomly across the sequencing lanes. The study analyzed two additional independent replicas of 1 million unique cDNA reads from the same blood draw for two donors, one aged 18 to 30 and one aged 80 or older. Study-wide conclusions, independent of this receptor: Estimates of total diversity from one million sequenced T cells were regarded as lower bounds and underestimates. There was a strong correlation between observed TCR beta diversity and the percentage of naive T cells measured by flow cytometry. As age increased, observed TCR beta diversity per million T cells dropped in a roughly linear way, and a significant reduction was already evident by age around 41. Donor CMV infection status was unknown, potentially confounding age-related changes in expanded clonotypes. Since profiling was done on bulk unsorted PBMCs, naive and antigen-experienced compartments could not be conclusively compared. Compared with the aged group, the long-lived group had more naive CD4+ T cells, fewer expanded clones and increased TCR diversity, suggesting age selection.

The roughly 39 donors, aged 6 to 90 years, were systemically healthy Caucasian individuals from Russia. Each donor gave about 9.7 milliliters of peripheral blood, drawn into EDTA-treated Vacutainer tubes. PBMCs were isolated by Ficoll-Paque density-gradient centrifugation, with at least 6.5 million obtained per sample. Total RNA was extracted from PBMCs with Trizol reagent, with at least 6 micrograms obtained per sample. For every donor, an aliquot of PBMCs went through flow cytometry to measure the percentages of naive CD45RAhigh/CD27high T cells. This clonotype was sampled from a man aged 25 to 40 in good health. Here the chain combines TRBV29-1 and TRBJ1-2; the D gene cannot be resolved reliably. Input material: blood. The sequence in DNA is TGCAGCGTTGCCGGCCGCGCGGATGGCTACACCTTC. Translated, it reads CSVAGRADGYTF.